The rows below give T cell receptor beta chains drawn from one sample of a study of blood T cell repertoires in COVID-19. Sequenced by immunoSEQ multiplex PCR; TCRdb stores in-frame clones only, minus some. The sample includes 98,000 or so clones, less than 85% of them seen just once. Sequencing was done on a sample of peripheral blood. The source is a woman aged 40 to 55 with acute or convalescent COVID-19. Both conserved end residues are part of each CDR3. A D gene is named only where the DNA matches it firmly. Expanded clones are given a class, and other clones once, few, many or no size at all.

v_gene: TRBV2; j_gene: TRBJ2-6; d_gene: NA; abundance: NA; CDR3nt: TGTGCCAGCAGTGACAGTCCCTCTGGGGCCAACGTCCTGACTTTC; CDR3aa: CASSDSPSGANVLTF
v_gene: TRBV7-9; j_gene: TRBJ2-7; d_gene: NA; abundance: NA; CDR3nt: TGTGCCAGCAGCTTAGGGTACTTGCAGTACTTC; CDR3aa: CASSLGYLQYF
v_gene: TRBV6-1; j_gene: TRBJ2-1; d_gene: NA; abundance: NA; CDR3nt: TGTGCCAGCAGTGAACGTCCAAGGGGGTCCCTTGGAGATGAGCAGTTCTTC; CDR3aa: CASSERPRGSLGDEQFF
v_gene: TRBV27; j_gene: TRBJ2-7; d_gene: NA; abundance: NA; CDR3nt: TGTGCCAGCAGTCGCTATAGCTCCTACGAGCAGTACTTC; CDR3aa: CASSRYSSYEQYF
v_gene: TRBV5-8; j_gene: TRBJ2-5; d_gene: TRBD2; abundance: NA; CDR3nt: TGTGCCAGCGCCGGGAGGGGATTACAAGAGACCCAGTACTTC; CDR3aa: CASAGRGLQETQYF
v_gene: TRBV7-2; j_gene: TRBJ2-2; d_gene: TRBD1; abundance: NA; CDR3nt: TGTGCCAGCAGCTTCGGAGGACAGGGTTGGGGCACCGGGGAGCTGTTTTTT; CDR3aa: CASSFGGQGWGTGELFF
v_gene: TRBV10-1; j_gene: TRBJ2-5; d_gene: TRBD2; abundance: NA; CDR3nt: TGCGCCAGCACTTCCGGGGGGGCCGAGGAGACCCAGTACTTC; CDR3aa: CASTSGGAEETQYF
v_gene: TRBV18; j_gene: TRBJ2-7; d_gene: TRBD1; abundance: few; CDR3nt: TGTGCCAGCTCACTAAACTCCGGACAGGTTTCCTACGAGCAGTACTTC; CDR3aa: CASSLNSGQVSYEQYF
v_gene: TRBV25-1; j_gene: TRBJ1-2; d_gene: TRBD1; abundance: NA; CDR3nt: TGTGCCAGCAGTCCCGCCGGGACAGGCTCCTATGGCTACACCTTC; CDR3aa: CASSPAGTGSYGYTF
v_gene: TRBV2; j_gene: TRBJ2-7; d_gene: NA; abundance: NA; CDR3nt: TGTGCCAGCAAGGAAGGGACTGCATCCTACGAGCAGTACTTC; CDR3aa: CASKEGTASYEQYF
v_gene: TRBV19; j_gene: TRBJ1-5; d_gene: NA; abundance: NA; CDR3nt: TGTGCCAGTGATCCGGAGTTAGGCCAGAATCAGCCCCAGCATTTT; CDR3aa: CASDPELGQNQPQHF
v_gene: TRBV6-2/TRBV6-3; j_gene: TRBJ2-2; d_gene: TRBD1; abundance: NA; CDR3nt: TGTGCCAGCAGTGGACAGGGTTCCGGGGAGCTGTTTTTT; CDR3aa: CASSGQGSGELFF
v_gene: TRBV5-1; j_gene: TRBJ2-1; d_gene: NA; abundance: NA; CDR3nt: TGCGCCAGCAGCTTACAGGGAGTGGCGTACAATGAGCAGTTCTTC; CDR3aa: CASSLQGVAYNEQFF
v_gene: TRBV15; j_gene: TRBJ2-1; d_gene: NA; abundance: few; CDR3nt: TGTGCCACCAGCAGAGCCCGGGACAATTACAATGAGCAGTTCTTC; CDR3aa: CATSRARDNYNEQFF
v_gene: TRBV6-2/TRBV6-3; j_gene: TRBJ2-1; d_gene: TRBD2; abundance: NA; CDR3nt: TGTGCCAGCAGTTACCGCGGGGGGCCAGTCTACAATGAGCAGTTCTTC; CDR3aa: CASSYRGGPVYNEQFF
v_gene: TRBV28; j_gene: TRBJ2-7; d_gene: TRBD1; abundance: NA; CDR3nt: TGTGCCAGCATCAGGTCAGGGGGCTCGTACGAGCAGTACTTC; CDR3aa: CASIRSGGSYEQYF
v_gene: TRBV3-1/TRBV3-2; j_gene: TRBJ1-4; d_gene: TRBD1; abundance: NA; CDR3nt: TGTGCCAGCAGCCAAGATGTCGGACAGGGGGATGAAAAACTGTTTTTT; CDR3aa: CASSQDVGQGDEKLFF
v_gene: TRBV12-3/TRBV12-4; j_gene: TRBJ1-3; d_gene: NA; abundance: NA; CDR3nt: TGTGCCAGCAGTACCCTGAGGGGAAACACCATATATTTT; CDR3aa: CASSTLRGNTIYF
v_gene: TRBV7-2; j_gene: TRBJ1-4; d_gene: NA; abundance: few; CDR3nt: TGTGCCAGCAGCTTAGGGTTAGCAACTAATGAAAAACTGTTTTTT; CDR3aa: CASSLGLATNEKLFF
v_gene: TRBV30; j_gene: TRBJ1-2; d_gene: NA; abundance: NA; CDR3nt: TGTGCCTGGAGTGTAAGGAGCGGGGCTCCGGGTGGCTACACCTTC; CDR3aa: CAWSVRSGAPGGYTF
v_gene: TRBV6-6; j_gene: TRBJ1-5; d_gene: TRBD1; abundance: NA; CDR3nt: TGTGCCAGCAGTGACAGGGGGTCTTACCAGCCCCAGCATTTT; CDR3aa: CASSDRGSYQPQHF
v_gene: TRBV3-1/TRBV3-2; j_gene: TRBJ2-5; d_gene: NA; abundance: NA; CDR3nt: TGTGCCAGCAGCCAGTACCTCAGAGAGACCCAGTACTTC; CDR3aa: CASSQYLRETQYF
v_gene: TRBV7-9; j_gene: TRBJ2-7; d_gene: TRBD2; abundance: few; CDR3nt: TGTGCCAGCAGCTTCACTAGCGGCTCCTACGAGCAGTACTTC; CDR3aa: CASSFTSGSYEQYF
v_gene: TRBV4-3; j_gene: TRBJ2-7; d_gene: TRBD1; abundance: NA; CDR3nt: TGCGCCAGCAGCTCGGACAGGGCCAGTCCCTACGAGCAGTACTTC; CDR3aa: CASSSDRASPYEQYF
v_gene: TRBV7-9; j_gene: TRBJ2-7; d_gene: NA; abundance: once; CDR3nt: TGTGCCAGCAGCTTACAGGGTGCCTACGAGCAGTACTTC; CDR3aa: CASSLQGAYEQYF
v_gene: TRBV6-1; j_gene: TRBJ2-7; d_gene: NA; abundance: NA; CDR3nt: TGTGCCAGCAGTGAACAACCCGGGTTTCTCTACGAGCAGTACTTC; CDR3aa: CASSEQPGFLYEQYF
v_gene: TRBV29-1; j_gene: TRBJ2-2; d_gene: NA; abundance: few; CDR3nt: TGCAGCGTTGTCAGGGTGGGGACCGGGGAGCTGTTTTTT; CDR3aa: CSVVRVGTGELFF
v_gene: TRBV6-5; j_gene: TRBJ1-2; d_gene: NA; abundance: NA; CDR3nt: TGTGCCAGCCGCTTACCAACAGGAGAAGGTGGCTACACCTTC; CDR3aa: CASRLPTGEGGYTF
v_gene: TRBV4-3; j_gene: TRBJ2-1; d_gene: TRBD1; abundance: NA; CDR3nt: TGCGCCTTTTACCACAGGGGGCGAGGTGAGCAGTTCTTC; CDR3aa: CAFYHRGRGEQFF
v_gene: TRBV23-1; j_gene: TRBJ1-1; d_gene: NA; abundance: NA; CDR3nt: TGCGCCAGCAGTCAATCGTGGACACCGCGAACGTGGGAAGCTTTCTTT; CDR3aa: CASSQSWTPRTWEAFF
v_gene: TRBV5-4; j_gene: TRBJ2-5; d_gene: NA; abundance: NA; CDR3nt: TGTGCCAGCAGCGCGGACTTTCAAGAGACCCAGTACTTC; CDR3aa: CASSADFQETQYF
v_gene: TRBV9; j_gene: TRBJ2-6; d_gene: NA; abundance: few; CDR3nt: TGTGCCAGCAGCGCCCGTATGTCTGGGGCCAACGTCCTGACTTTC; CDR3aa: CASSARMSGANVLTF
v_gene: TRBV9; j_gene: TRBJ1-5; d_gene: NA; abundance: NA; CDR3nt: TGTGCCAGCAGCGTGGGCTTCAATCAGCCCCAGCATTTT; CDR3aa: CASSVGFNQPQHF
v_gene: TRBV6-1; j_gene: TRBJ2-7; d_gene: NA; abundance: NA; CDR3nt: TGTGCCAGCAGTGAAATCGCGGGGGCTCCCTACGAGCAGTACTTC; CDR3aa: CASSEIAGAPYEQYF
v_gene: TRBV3-1/TRBV3-2; j_gene: TRBJ1-1; d_gene: NA; abundance: few; CDR3nt: TGTGCCAGCACCCAGAGAGTTTCGAACACTGAAGCTTTCTTT; CDR3aa: CASTQRVSNTEAFF
v_gene: TRBV4-1; j_gene: TRBJ1-2; d_gene: TRBD1; abundance: NA; CDR3nt: TGCGCCAGCAGTTCCGGGACAGGGGGCCGGGGTGGTGGCTACACCTTC; CDR3aa: CASSSGTGGRGGGYTF
v_gene: TRBV10-3; j_gene: TRBJ1-3; d_gene: TRBD1; abundance: NA; CDR3nt: TGTGCCACTCGTTCCGGGACAGGGATAGGCACCATATATTTT; CDR3aa: CATRSGTGIGTIYF
v_gene: TRBV4-3; j_gene: TRBJ2-2; d_gene: NA; abundance: NA; CDR3nt: TGCGCCAGCAGCCAACTTGGGAGGCGGGACACCGGGGAGCTGTTTTTT; CDR3aa: CASSQLGRRDTGELFF
v_gene: TRBV18; j_gene: TRBJ2-2; d_gene: NA; abundance: NA; CDR3nt: TGTGCCAGCTCACCCTTGCTCAGGATGCCGAACACCGGGGAGCTGTTTTTT; CDR3aa: CASSPLLRMPNTGELFF
v_gene: TRBV24-1; j_gene: TRBJ2-7; d_gene: NA; abundance: once; CDR3nt: TGTGCCACCAGTGATTTGCAGGTTTTCTACGAGCAGTACTTC; CDR3aa: CATSDLQVFYEQYF
v_gene: TRBV29-1; j_gene: TRBJ2-2; d_gene: TRBD1; abundance: NA; CDR3nt: TGCAGCGTTGAAGGACAGGGGGAAAACGGGGAGCTGTTTTTT; CDR3aa: CSVEGQGENGELFF
v_gene: TRBV5-1; j_gene: TRBJ1-2; d_gene: TRBD1; abundance: once; CDR3nt: TGCGCCAGCAGCTTACAGCCGGGACAGGAAAACTATGGCTACACCTTC; CDR3aa: CASSLQPGQENYGYTF
v_gene: TRBV9; j_gene: TRBJ1-5; d_gene: NA; abundance: NA; CDR3nt: TGTGCCAGCAGCGGGGGAGACAGCAATCAGCCCCAGCATTTT; CDR3aa: CASSGGDSNQPQHF
v_gene: TRBV11-2; j_gene: TRBJ2-1; d_gene: TRBD1; abundance: NA; CDR3nt: TGTGCCAGCAGCCAGGACAGGTCCAATGAGCAGTTCTTC; CDR3aa: CASSQDRSNEQFF
v_gene: TRBV2; j_gene: TRBJ2-3; d_gene: TRBD2; abundance: NA; CDR3nt: TGTGCCAGCAGTCCCGGGACTAGCGGACCTAGCACAGATACGCAGTATTTT; CDR3aa: CASSPGTSGPSTDTQYF